What follows are 4 T cell receptor beta chains derived from one specimen sequenced in a study of beta chain features in type 1 diabetes. What was sequenced were expressed TCRB transcripts, since all of the isolated RNA had been reverse transcribed. Here immunoSEQ multiplex PCR was the method, and the copy in TCRdb shows in-frame clones only, minus some. The repertoire holds 850,000 to 900,000 clones, roughly 16% seen once, with around 0.02% in the top ten. Sequencing was done on a sample of naive CD4+ T cells from blood. The receptors shown here come from a woman aged 18-29 years in good health.

This chain uses TRBV7-9 with TRBJ2-7, with D perhaps TRBD1 (6 bases). The CDR3 is 14 amino acids. V was pared by 1 base and J by 3 bases, with 10 bases between. The germline V gene encodes CDR1 SEHNR and CDR2 FQNEAQ (reference sequence). CDR3 nucleotide sequence: TGTGCCAGCAGCTTAGGGACGACAGGCTACGAGCAGTACTTC. The encoded protein is CASSLGTTGYEQYF.

The chain couples TRBV5-8 to TRBJ1-1; TRBD1 matches at 7 bases. Trimming took 1 base from V and 1 from J; bases not matched to a gene: 1. CDR1 is SGHTS and CDR2 is YDEGEE in the germline V gene. The CDR3 length is 14 residues. The CDR3 sequence is CASSLRTGNTEAFF. In DNA form, the CDR3 reads TGTGCCAGCAGCTTGCGGACAGGGAACACTGAAGCTTTCTTT.

This chain links TRBV4-2 with TRBJ1-1; the D is unclear. The V gene's germline CDR1 is LGHNA and CDR2 YNFKEQ. V gave up 0 bases and J gave up 8 bases, with 10 bases separating them. This CDR3 comprises 13 residues. DNA of the CDR3: TGTGCCAGCAGCCAAGATATTCATAGCGAAGCTTTCTTT. Protein sequence: CASSQDIHSEAFF.

This sequence joins TRBV4-1 and TRBJ2-7; 10 nucleotides line up with TRBD1. The J segment lost 4 bases and the V segment lost 2 bases, leaving 11 bases of the junction unmatched. In germline, CDR1 is MGHRA, CDR2 YSYEKL. The CDR3 spans 17 residues. The CDR3 bases are TGCGCCAGCAGCCAAACAACCGGGACAGGGGTGTCGTACGAGCAGTACTTC. Translation gives CASSQTTGTGVSYEQYF.